This T cell receptor (beta chain) is from a study of T cells in Graves' hyperthyroidism and ophthalmopathy. Amplification of TCR beta CDR3 regions was performed using RNA transcripts as template. First-round RT-PCR with HTBI primers amplified the TCR CDR3 region. MiXCR was run by TCRdb on the multiplex PCR reads, yielding one entry per CDR3 protein. The table includes under 400,000 distinct CDR3 sequences, about 18% detected once. CDR1 is SGHTA and CDR2 is FQGTGA in the germline V gene. CDR3 length: 15 residues. The V gene lost 6 bases and the J gene lost 2 bases, with 15 bases spanning the gap. Disease duration under 2 months; hyperthyroidism patients were aged 18 to 65. Clinical symptoms, serum thyroxine and TRAb, thyroid ultrasound and orbital computed tomography were used for the diagnoses. Overall study findings and caveats: Blood samples included most of the expanded thyroid clonotypes exceeding 0.001. A model of 13 V-J pairs discriminated ophthalmopathy from stable hyperthyroidism.

Remarks on this clonotype: Its specificity is not known.

Sequences were obtained from blood. The chain links TRBV7-3 to TRBJ2-3, with D maybe TRBD2 (6 bases). The receptor was isolated from a woman in her forties or fifties with Graves' hyperthyroidism. CDR3 nucleotides: TGTGCCAGCAGTTCCCATGGGGGGAACACAGATACGCAGTATTTT. Residues: CASSSHGGNTDTQYF. Looking up the rest from reference TRBV7-3 and TRBJ2-3 gives the full variable domain: GAGVSQTPSNKVTEKGKYVELRCDPISGHTALYWYRQSLGQGPEFLIYFQGTGAADDSGLPNDRFFAVRPEGSVSTLKIQRTERGDSAVYLCASSSHGGNTDTQYFGPGTRLTVL.